The 31 T cell receptor beta chains given below trace back to one sample, sequenced in a study of OX40 agonist ivuxolimab in advanced cancers. Only in-frame clones appear in the TCRdb table, and some are missing; sequencing was by immunoSEQ multiplex PCR. The data contain 78,000 or so clones, roughly 81% of them singletons. The material sequenced was CD4+ or CD8+ T cells sorted from blood, taken in a trial of the OX40 agonist ivuxolimab. All receptors come from an adult with an advanced solid tumor such as melanoma, head and neck, liver or kidney cancer.

The CDR3 sequence: CASSVLQGGNEKLFF. The CDR3 DNA follows: TGTGCCAGCAGCGTGTTACAGGGAGGGAATGAAAAACTGTTTTTT. This chain joins TRBV11-2 and TRBJ1-4; D is perhaps TRBD1 (6 bases). V was trimmed by 5 bases and J by 5 bases, leaving 15 bases between them. This CDR3 comprises 15 residues. Germline CDR1 reads SGHAT; CDR2 reads FQNNGV.

Here the CDR3 DNA reads TGCAGCGTTGATGGCTACACTAGCACCTCTAGCACAGATACGCAGTATTTT. Protein: CSVDGYTSTSSTDTQYF. The chain combines TRBV29-1 with TRBJ2-3, with D possibly TRBD2 on 6 matching bases. This CDR3 has 17 residues. Trimming cost V 3 bases and J 0 bases, with 19 bases left between them. Looked up from germline, CDR1 is SQVTM and CDR2 is ANQGSEA.

V gene TRBV7-9 combines with J gene TRBJ2-1; 8 nucleotides align to TRBD2. This CDR3 is 16 amino acids long. Germline assignment: CDR1 SEHNR and CDR2 FQNEAQ (reference sequence). V was clipped by 2 bases and J by 7 bases; unmatched bases: 10. The CDR3 region has the DNA TGTGCCAGCAGCTTATATAGCGGGGCCGGACGGAATGAGCAGTTCTTC. Amino acids: CASSLYSGAGRNEQFF.

The V gene is TRBV7-9, the J gene TRBJ1-1; TRBD1 might be the D (5 bases). The germline V gene encodes CDR1 SEHNR and CDR2 FQNEAQ (reference sequence). The CDR3 totals 15 residues. V was shortened by 5 bases and J by 0 bases, with 13 bases between the two germline ends. CDR3 DNA sequence: TGTGCCAGCAGCCGGGGGGAAGCTATGAACACTGAAGCTTTCTTT. This codes for CASSRGEAMNTEAFF.

The chain recombines TRBV28 with TRBJ1-4, with 8 nucleotides matching TRBD1. The V gene's germline CDR1 is MDHEN and CDR2 SYDVKM. Unmatched junction bases numbered 0, after V lost 2 bases and J lost 7 bases. The CDR3 contains 13 residues. This chain's CDR3 is CASSLQGAEKLFF. CDR3 in DNA: TGTGCCAGCAGTTTACAGGGGGCTGAAAAACTGTTTTTT. Based on the CDR3 plus reference TRBV28 and TRBJ1-4, the full variable domain is DVKVTQSSRYLVKRTGEKVFLECVQDMDHENMFWYRQDPGLGLRLIYFSYDVKMKEKGDIPEGYSVSREKKERFSLILESASTNQTSMYLCASSLQGAEKLFFGSGTQLSVL.

The chain carries TRBV23-1 and TRBJ1-1; TRBD1 agrees at 9 bases. TRBV23-1 is annotated as an ORF whose role is uncertain. The J segment lost 1 base and the V segment lost 2 bases, leaving 2 bases of the junction unmatched. This CDR3 is built from 15 residues. DNA of the CDR3: TGCGCCAGCAGTCAAACGGGACAGGGGAACACTGAAGCTTTCTTT. Translated: CASSQTGQGNTEAFF.

This sequence joins TRBV19 and TRBJ1-2; D is possibly TRBD1 (5 bases). The CDR3 is made up of 14 amino acids. Trimming removed 4 bases at V and 4 bases at J, with 13 bases between. Per the germline V gene, CDR1 is LNHDA and CDR2 is SQIVND (reference sequence). DNA of the CDR3: TGTGCCAGTAGTACGACAGCTACTGGCTATGGCTACACCTTC. Protein product: CASSTTATGYGYTF.

The V and J genes are TRBV10-3 and TRBJ2-3, with 11 bases identical to TRBD2. Looked up from germline, CDR1 is ENHRY and CDR2 is SYGVKD. The CDR3 extends over 14 amino acids. The V gene end was trimmed by 9 bases and the J gene end by 2 bases; junction bases not matched to a gene: 4. As DNA, the CDR3 is TGTGCCATGACTAGCGGGATTTCCACAGATACGCAGTATTTT. Its protein is CAMTSGISTDTQYF.

This sequence joins TRBV19 and TRBJ1-5; D is perhaps TRBD1 (6 bases). V lost 6 bases to trimming and J lost 2 bases, with 11 bases between them. Per germline, CDR1 LNHDA and CDR2 SQIVND (reference sequence). The length of the CDR3 is 14 residues. The CDR3 bases are TGTGCCAGTAGATCGACAGGAGGCAATCAGCCCCAGCATTTT. It codes for CASRSTGGNQPQHF.

The table lists this clone with a count of one. The chain recombines TRBV7-2 with TRBJ2-1; 9 positions match TRBD2. The CDR3 consists of 14 residues. CDR1 is SGHTA, CDR2 FQGNSA, per germline. J lost 9 bases, V lost 0 bases, and 3 bases had no gene match. CDR3 in DNA: TGTGCCAGCAGCTTAGCGCTAGCGGGACGTGAGCAGTTCTTC. Its translation: CASSLALAGREQFF.

This sequence joins TRBV28 and TRBJ2-2; no clear D gene. This CDR3 has 14 amino acids. The V gene lost 5 bases and the J gene lost 4 bases, with 11 bases spanning the gap. The germline CDR1 and CDR2 sequences are MDHEN and SYDVKM. CDR3 nucleotides: TGTGCCAGCAGTCCCTTCGGTTCCACCGGGGAGCTGTTTTTT. Translating gives CASSPFGSTGELFF.

The chain has TRBV5-1 and TRBJ2-1; TRBD2 matches at 13 bases. Trimming removed 0 bases from V and 6 bases from J; junction bases left unmatched: 3. The CDR3 spans 16 residues. CDR1 SGHRS and CDR2 YFSETQ come from the germline V gene. The CDR3 region is CASSLALAGGPNEQFF. The CDR3 nucleotides are TGCGCCAGCAGCTTGGCACTAGCGGGAGGGCCCAATGAGCAGTTCTTC.

This chain joins TRBV7-9 and TRBJ2-2; TRBD1 aligns across 8 bases. CDR3 length equals 15 residues. V lost 8 bases to trimming and J lost 1 base; unmatched junction nucleotides: 6. Germline-derived CDR1 and CDR2 are SEHNR and FQNEAQ (reference sequence). The CDR3 here is CASPSGTGNTGELFF. DNA of the CDR3: TGTGCCAGCCCCTCCGGGACAGGGAACACCGGGGAGCTGTTTTTT.

The rearrangement links TRBV27 to TRBJ2-2; a possible D gene is TRBD2 (6 bases). The CDR3 is 12 residues long. Looked up from germline, CDR1 is MNHEY and CDR2 is SMNVEV (reference sequence). The V end was cut by 5 bases, the J end by 6 bases, with 7 bases between. The CDR3 loop reads CASSGGPGELFF. As DNA, the CDR3 is TGTGCCAGCAGTGGAGGGCCCGGGGAGCTGTTTTTT.

CDR3 residues: CASSFRGQETDEQFF. The CDR3 DNA sequence: TGTGCCAGCAGCTTCCGGGGACAGGAGACGGATGAGCAGTTCTTC. V gene TRBV11-2 combines with J gene TRBJ2-1, with 8 bases matching TRBD1. Germline V gene sequence: CDR1 SGHAT, CDR2 FQNNGV. The length of the CDR3 is 15 residues. V dropped 3 bases and J dropped 8; count of bases not matched to a gene: 9.

This chain links TRBV19 with TRBJ2-4; 12 bases are a match to TRBD2. The CDR3 has 18 residues. Germline V CDR1 and CDR2: LNHDA, SQIVND (reference sequence). Germline trimming cut 3 bases from V and 0 bases from J; bases unmatched to any gene: 6. The CDR3, as DNA: TGTGCCAGTAGTATGGGACTAGCGGGCTTATTAGCCAAAAACATTCAGTACTTC. This gives the protein CASSMGLAGLLAKNIQYF.

The V call is TRBV4-1, the J call TRBJ2-3; D not certain. This CDR3 is built from 15 residues. Germline loops: CDR1 MGHRA, CDR2 YSYEKL. Trimming cost V 0 bases and J 2 bases, with 9 bases left between them. In DNA, the CDR3 is TGCGCCAGCAGCCAAGATGCCTCTACCACAGATACGCAGTATTTT. As protein: CASSQDASTTDTQYF.

V is TRBV19 and J is TRBJ1-2; D is possibly TRBD1 (6 bases). CDR1 LNHDA and CDR2 SQIVND come from the germline V gene (reference sequence). CDR3 length: 13 residues. Trimming stripped 3 bases from V and 7 bases from J, with 12 bases between. As DNA, the CDR3 is TGTGCCAGTAGTATTCAGGGGCTAGGTGGCTACACCTTC. Its protein is CASSIQGLGGYTF. Full variable domain (rest looked up from reference TRBV19 and TRBJ1-2): DGGITQSPKYLFRKEGQNVTLSCEQNLNHDAMYWYRQDPGQGLRLIYYSQIVNDFQKGDIAEGYSVSREKKESFPLTVTSAQKNPTAFYLCASSIQGLGGYTFGSGTRLTVV.

The CDR3 protein is CASSPRAGDEQFF. In DNA form, the CDR3 reads TGCGCCAGCAGCCCAAGGGCGGGAGATGAGCAGTTCTTC. The chain joins TRBV5-1 to TRBJ2-1; 7 nucleotides agree with TRBD2. The CDR3 sequence is 13 residues long. The V and J ends lost 4 bases and 8 bases, in that order; junction bases with no gene match: 6. Germline V gives CDR1 SGHRS, CDR2 YFSETQ.

The chain employs TRBV19 and TRBJ2-1; maybe TRBD2 (5 bases). Germline CDR1 and CDR2: LNHDA and SQIVND (reference sequence). The CDR3 is made up of 15 amino acids. Trimming left V 7 bases short and J 8 bases short, with 21 bases between. The CDR3 DNA reads TGTGCCAGTACTTTGAGCGGACCCGCCGTAGATGAGCAGTTCTTC. Amino acids: CASTLSGPAVDEQFF.

The chain couples TRBV21-1 to TRBJ1-2. TRBV21-1 represents a pseudogene. CDR3 length equals 18 residues. CDR3: CASSKSLRGCPANYGYTF. The CDR3 nucleotides are TGTGCCAGCAGCAAATCCCTAAGAGGTTGCCCAGCTAACTATGGCTACACCTTC.

The chain has TRBV5-6 and TRBJ1-1; 10 bases map to TRBD1. Germline V gives CDR1 SGHDT, CDR2 YYEEEE. J gave up 4 bases and V 4 bases, and 4 bases lay outside the gene matches. The length of the CDR3 is 14 residues. In DNA, the CDR3 is TGTGCCAGCAGCAAGGACAGGGGGGGCACTGAAGCTTTCTTT. It specifies CASSKDRGGTEAFF.

Written as DNA, the CDR3 is TGTGCCAGCAGTTTAAAAAGGCTAGCGGGATACGAGCAGTTCTTC. It translates to CASSLKRLAGYEQFF. This sequence joins TRBV28 and TRBJ2-1; TRBD2 agrees at 9 bases. The germline V gene encodes CDR1 MDHEN and CDR2 SYDVKM. This CDR3 is 15 amino acids long. The trim removed 2 bases at V and 10 bases at J, leaving 9 bases unmatched.

Only a few counts were recorded for this clone. One end of the junction is discordant with germline, which a read error may explain. The genes are TRBV7-7 and TRBJ2-6; a weak D match, TRBD1 (5 bases). Germline V gene lookup returns CDR1 SSHAT and CDR2 FNYEAQ (reference sequence). The CDR3 loop spans 16 amino acids. CDR3 in amino acids: CASSSTGPSGANVLTF. DNA of the CDR3: TGTGCTAGCAGCTCTACAGGTCCATCTGGGGCCAACGTCCTGACTTTC.

The chain is built from TRBV11-2 and TRBJ2-7; 9 bases align to TRBD1. The CDR3 spans 16 residues. The germline gives CDR1 SGHAT, CDR2 FQNNGV. V shed 5 bases and J 5 bases; nucleotides not matched to a gene: 13. Here the CDR3 reads CASSPMGSQGAHEQYF. In DNA form, the CDR3 reads TGTGCCAGCAGCCCGATGGGGTCACAGGGGGCTCACGAGCAGTACTTC.

The J gene is TRBJ2-3, the V gene TRBV5-1; D is perhaps TRBD1 (5 bases). Germline CDR1 and CDR2: SGHRS and YFSETQ. The CDR3 contains 16 residues. V lost 3 bases to trimming and J lost 1 base, with 15 bases between them. CDR3 sequence reads: CASSWGLVGGTDTQYF. CDR3 sequence (DNA): TGCGCCAGCAGCTGGGGCTTAGTAGGTGGCACAGATACGCAGTATTTT.

The chain uses TRBV28 and TRBJ2-2; 8 bases map to TRBD2. Losses at the gene ends were 7 bases for V and 0 bases for J; bases not matched to a gene: 4. The germline V gene encodes CDR1 MDHEN and CDR2 SYDVKM. This CDR3 comprises 15 residues. The CDR3 coding sequence is TGTGCCAGCACCCCGGGGGGGACGAACACCGGGGAGCTGTTTTTT. Amino acids: CASTPGGTNTGELFF.

The genes are TRBV5-1 and TRBJ2-1; no reliable D call. The V and J ends lost 4 bases and 5 bases respectively, with 13 bases between them. Germline V gives CDR1 SGHRS, CDR2 YFSETQ. The CDR3 loop spans 14 amino acids. In nucleotides, the CDR3 is TGCGCCAGCAGCCGTGGTGGTCCTGACAATGAGCAGTTCTTC. Translation gives CASSRGGPDNEQFF.

This clone was counted only a few times. The J gene is TRBJ2-5, the V gene TRBV11-2, with 9 bases aligning to TRBD1. Germline values: CDR1 SGHAT, CDR2 FQNNGV. This CDR3 is 15 amino acids long. The J segment lost 4 bases and the V segment lost 5 bases, leaving 8 bases of the junction unmatched. The CDR3 region has the DNA TGTGCCAGCAGCCCACACAGGGGGCCTGGAGAGACCCAGTACTTC. Its translation is CASSPHRGPGETQYF.

The chain carries TRBV5-4 and TRBJ1-4; tentatively, D is TRBD1 (6 bases). In germline, CDR1 is SGHNT, CDR2 YYREEE (reference sequence). V lost 0 bases and J 8 bases, leaving 14 bases between the germline ends. CDR3 length: 15 amino acids. CDR3: CASSLVGSGGEKLFF. The CDR3 DNA is TGTGCCAGCAGCTTGGTGGGATCCGGGGGCGAAAAACTGTTTTTT.

V usage is TRBV4-2 and J usage is TRBJ2-1; 11 nucleotides align to TRBD2. The CDR3 sequence is 15 residues long. Trimming cost V 5 bases and J 7 bases; bases outside gene matches: 7. Germline CDR1 and CDR2: LGHNA and YNFKEQ. CDR3 region: CASSSIAGGLNEQFF. The CDR3 nucleotides read TGTGCCAGCAGCTCAATAGCGGGAGGGTTAAATGAGCAGTTCTTC.